These 25 T cell receptor beta chains share one sample of origin, sequenced in a study of tumor-infiltrating lymphocytes in primary liver carcinoma. Without any cell sorting, about 20-32 mg of bulk tissue yielded co-extracted RNA and DNA. A constant-region primer served to make TCR beta cDNA from about 0.45 ug total RNA. Investigators got TCR beta libraries out of three nested multiplex PCR rounds, done with slightly modified ARM-PCR. The study ran its first two PCR rounds for approximately 10 cycles each, using TRBV1-TRBV30 forward primers and a C-beta reverse primer. TCRdb reprocessed the multiplex PCR reads with MiXCR, giving one entry per CDR3 protein. Seen here are 45,000 or so distinct CDR3 sequences, about three quarters observed once, and the top ten hold approximately 19%. The specimen sequenced was liver tumor tissue from sampling region 2. The subset denotes: tumor region T2, inferior pole. Every receptor here comes from a man aged 40-50 years with primary liver carcinoma and hepatitis B virus infection.

With respect to this clonotype: Compared with germline, one end of the junction differs, possibly owing to a read error. The rearrangement joins TRBV28 to TRBJ2-2; 7 positions agree with TRBD1. Germline CDR1 reads MDHEN; CDR2 reads SYDVKM. CDR3 length: 15 residues. The CDR3 coding sequence is TGTGCCAGCATTCCGGGACAGATGAACATCGGGGAGCTGTTCTTT. It specifies CASIPGQMNIGELFF.

The V gene is TRBV12-3 or TRBV12-4, the J gene TRBJ2-3, with TRBD2 identical over 9 bases. The CDR3 is made up of 13 amino acids. Unmatched junction bases numbered 7, after V lost 3 bases and J lost 12 bases. Here the CDR3 reads CASSLAGGLPQYF. As DNA, the CDR3 is TGTGCCAGCAGTTTGGCGGGAGGGCTCCCTCAGTATTTT.

This clonotype was seen a few times. A read error may account for a junction end that differs from germline. This chain joins TRBV7-9 and TRBJ2-2, with TRBD2 matching 8 bases. The CDR3 runs to 16 residues. The germline V gene has CDR1 SEHNR and CDR2 FQNEAQ (reference sequence). The CDR3 loop reads CASRVTGLAGAGELLF. The CDR3 coding sequence is TGTGCCAGCAGAGTAACAGGGCTAGCGGGCGCCGGGGAGCTGCTTTTT.

This clonotype was detected ten times or more. The CDR3 sequence: CAWSLGAAKIVLTF. The CDR3 nucleotides read TGTGCCTGGAGTCTAGGGGCGGCTAAAATCGTCCTGACTTTC. This chain links TRBV30 with TRBJ2-6; D might be TRBD1 (5 bases). The germline V gene has CDR1 GTSNPN and CDR2 SVGIG (reference sequence). This CDR3 is 14 amino acids long. The V and J ends lost 2 bases and 12 bases respectively, with 17 bases between them.

Only a few counts were recorded for this clonotype. A much more abundant neighbour one base away suggests this may be a read error. The chain couples TRBV20-1 to TRBJ2-1; 9 bases match TRBD1. Germline V gene lookup returns CDR1 DFQATT and CDR2 SNEGSKA (reference sequence). The CDR3 totals 13 residues. The V gene end was trimmed by 6 bases and the J gene end by 8 bases; junction bases not matched to a gene: 8. The CDR3: CSARGTGNHEQFF. The CDR3 region has the DNA TGCAGTGCCAGGGGGACAGGGAACCATGAGCAGTTCTTC.

Notes on this clonotype: One end of the junction varies from germline; a read error may be responsible. This sequence joins TRBV6-5 and TRBJ2-1; D uncertain. CDR1 and CDR2 from the germline V gene are MNHEY and SVGAGI. This CDR3 is built from 13 residues. CDR3 region: CVSSHAMANEQFF. DNA for the CDR3: TGTGTCAGCAGTCACGCAATGGCCAATGAGCAGTTCTTC.

As to this clonotype: The conserved final phenylalanine or tryptophan is absent from the CDR3, which likely points to a read error. The rearrangement links TRBV4-3 to TRBJ2-1; D remains unclear. This CDR3 contains 16 residues. Germline CDR1 and CDR2: LGHNA and YSLEER. V was trimmed by 2 bases and J by 5 bases, leaving 16 bases between them. Here the CDR3 reads CASSQSPPPADNEQFL. The DNA of the CDR3 is TGCGCCAGCAGCCAATCCCCACCCCCGGCGGACAATGAGCAGTTCTTA.

This clonotype was detected a few times. An end of the junction does not agree with germline; a read error may underlie this. This chain joins TRBV7-2 and TRBJ2-7; 8 bases are a match to TRBD2. Germline V gene sequence: CDR1 SGHTA, CDR2 FQGNSA. The CDR3 totals 13 residues. The CDR3 DNA is TGTGCCAGCAGCCCCGGGACTAGGCGGGAGCAGTGCTTC. Its protein product is CASSPGTRREQCF. Using reference TRBV7-2 and TRBJ2-7 for the parts outside the CDR3, the full variable domain is GAGVSQSPSNKVTEKGKDVELRCDPISGHTALYWYRQSLGQGLEFLIYFQGNSAPDKSGLPSDRFSAERTGGSVSTLTIQRTQQEDSAVYLCASSPGTRREQCFGPGTRLTVT.

On this clonotype itself: This clone may be a read error of a much larger clone one base away. The CDR3 loop reads CASSAAGGEYGRYF. DNA for the CDR3: TGTGCCAGCAGCGCGGCAGGGGGCGAGTACGGGCGGTACTTC. The genes are TRBV6-5 and TRBJ2-7; 8 bases are shared with TRBD1. Germline values: CDR1 MNHEY, CDR2 SVGAGI. The ends lost 6 bases at V and 12 bases at J; junction bases unmatched: 16. There are 14 residues in the CDR3.

This rearrangement joins TRBV7-9 to TRBJ2-7; D is perhaps TRBD2 (5 bases). Germline CDR1 and CDR2: SEHNR and FQNEAQ (reference sequence). This CDR3 is built from 12 residues. Trimming removed 5 bases at V and 1 base at J, with 6 bases between. Here the CDR3 DNA reads TGTGCCAGCAGCACTAGATCCTACGAGCAGTACTTC. Its protein is CASSTRSYEQYF.

CDR3 in DNA: TGTGCCAGCATGCTTGGAGGCGGGAACAATGAGCAGTTCTTC. This translates into CASMLGGGNNEQFF. V is TRBV5-4 and J is TRBJ2-1; tentative D call: TRBD2 (6 bases). Germline V gene sequence: CDR1 SGHNT, CDR2 YYREEE (reference sequence). The CDR3 spans 14 residues. Between the trimmed V and J ends, which lost 6 bases and 5 bases, there was a span of 15 bases.

Concerning this clonotype itself: An end of the junction does not agree with germline; a read error may underlie this. The chain joins TRBV4-3 to TRBJ2-5, with a weak D call TRBD2 (6 bases). CDR3 size: 13 residues. Germline V gene data show CDR1 as LGHNA and CDR2 as YSLEER. The CDR3 coding sequence is TGTGCCAACAGCCTAGCGTATGGAGAGACCCAGTACTTC. It is translated as CANSLAYGETQYF.

Of note for this clonotype: Mismatch with germline at one junction end may stem from a read error. The rearrangement uses TRBV29-1 and TRBJ2-1; D perhaps matches TRBD2 (6 bases). The germline V gene has CDR1 SQVTM and CDR2 ANQGSEA. CDR3 length: 14 amino acids. The CDR3 coding sequence is TGCAGCGTTATTGGCGGGACGGGTATGGATGAGCACTTCTTC. Its protein is CSVIGGTGMDEHFF.

With regard to this clonotype: One end of the junction does not line up with germline, which may come from a read error. The genes are TRBV5-5 and TRBJ2-7; tentatively, D is TRBD2 (5 bases). This CDR3 region has 14 residues. CDR1 is SGHKS and CDR2 is YYEKEE in the germline V gene (reference sequence). The CDR3 protein is CASSPGLELYEQHF. For the CDR3, the DNA is TGTGCCAGCAGCCCCGGACTGGAACTCTACGAGCAGCACTTC.

As to this clonotype: The germline gene is not matched at one end of the junction; a read error may be the cause. The chain links TRBV5-4 to TRBJ2-1, with 10 bases lining up with TRBD2. The CDR3 totals 15 residues. The germline gives CDR1 SGHNT, CDR2 YYREEE (reference sequence). The DNA for the CDR3 is TGTGCCAGCACTCCCGGACTAGCGGACTACTATGAGCAGTTCTTC. Translating it yields CASTPGLADYYEQFF.

On this clonotype itself: At one of its ends the junction is not consistent with the germline gene, which may arise from a read error. The V gene is TRBV5-1, the J gene TRBJ2-5; a possible D gene is TRBD1 (5 bases). Germline loops: CDR1 SGHRS, CDR2 YFSETQ. The CDR3 is 14 amino acids. In nucleotides, the CDR3 is TGCGCCAGCAGTTTGATTACAGGTTCAGAGACCCAGCAGTTC. Its protein product is CASSLITGSETQQF.

Within the sample, this clonotype is medium-sized (0.01 to 0.1%). The rearrangement links TRBV6-5 to TRBJ2-6; possibly TRBD1 for D (5 bases). CDR3 length equals 15 residues. CDR1 and CDR2 (germline): MNHEY, SVGAGI. Trimming took off 2 bases at V and 2 bases at J, with 7 bases between the two ends. The chain's CDR3 is CASSYVGAGANVLTF. The CDR3, as DNA: TGTGCCAGCAGTTACGTAGGGGCTGGGGCCAACGTCCTGACTTTC.

This clonotype showed up just once. The V gene is TRBV6-2 or TRBV6-3, the J gene TRBJ1-5; no clear D. This CDR3 contains 13 residues. Germline values: CDR1 MNHEY, CDR2 SVGEGT. The V gene lost 8 bases and the J gene lost 7 bases, with 15 bases spanning the gap. The CDR3 loop reads CASRDHSFQPQHF. Written as DNA, the CDR3 is TGTGCCAGCCGTGACCACTCCTTCCAGCCCCAGCATTTT.

As for this clonotype: An end of the junction does not agree with germline; a read error may underlie this. The chain combines TRBV12-3 or TRBV12-4 with TRBJ2-7; either TRBD1 or TRBD2 may fit D (5 bases each). There are 14 residues in the CDR3. For the CDR3, the DNA is TGTACCAGCAGTTTGCAGGGAGACTCCTACGAGCAGTACTTC. Translation: CTSSLQGDSYEQYF.

This clonotype was counted ten times or more. V usage is TRBV6-1 and J usage is TRBJ2-1, with D unresolved. CDR3 length: 14 amino acids. V lost 4 bases, J lost 4 bases, and 11 bases lay in between. The germline V gene has CDR1 MNHNS and CDR2 SASEGT. The CDR3 region has the DNA TGTGCCAGCAGTGTCAAACTGACGTACAATGAGCAGTTCTTC. As protein: CASSVKLTYNEQFF.

In its sample, this clonotype ranks as medium-sized (0.01 to 0.1%). The V call is TRBV6-6, the J call TRBJ2-2, with D possibly matching TRBD2 (5 bases). The CDR3 has 15 residues. V lost 5 bases, J lost 4 bases, and 14 bases lay in between. Per germline, CDR1 MNHNY and CDR2 SVGAGI (reference sequence). The CDR3 nucleotides read TGTGCCAGCAGTCGTACGCCGGAGGCCACCGGGGAGCTGTTTTTT. Amino acid sequence: CASSRTPEATGELFF.

This clonotype was recorded many times. The V call is TRBV4-2, the J call TRBJ2-1; 7 bases are shared with TRBD2. This CDR3 has 17 residues. Germline CDR1 is LGHNA and CDR2 is YNFKEQ. V gave up 1 base and J gave up 7 bases; unmatched junction bases: 13. This CDR3 is CASSQVSAGYTGNEQFF. The CDR3 DNA reads TGTGCCAGCAGCCAAGTTTCAGCGGGATATACGGGGAATGAGCAGTTCTTC.

This clonotype appeared a single time. A much larger clone sits a single nucleotide away, making a read error possible. CDR3 DNA sequence: TGCAGTGCTATCTCGGGGGCGGAGTCCCAGTACTTC. This encodes CSAISGAESQYF. The V gene is TRBV20-1, the J gene TRBJ2-5; D may match TRBD1 or TRBD2 (6 bases each). The CDR3 totals 12 residues. CDR1 is DFQATT and CDR2 is SNEGSKA in the germline V gene (reference sequence). V was pared by 4 bases and J by 9 bases, with 15 bases between.

Note on this clonotype: The final CDR3 position lacks the conserved phenylalanine or tryptophan, pointing to a likely read error. This CDR3 reads CASSMGGDKGISLSGANVLTL. The CDR3 DNA follows: TGTGCCAGCAGCATGGGGGGAGACAAGGGCATTTCCCTCTCAGGGGCCAACGTCCTGACTCTC. V gene TRBV11-2 combines with J gene TRBJ2-6, with D perhaps TRBD2 (6 bases). The CDR3 is made up of 21 amino acids. The V end lost 5 bases, the J end lost 4 bases, and 30 bases lay between the germline ends. Germline V gene sequence: CDR1 SGHAT, CDR2 FQNNGV.

In regard to this clonotype: The junction differs from germline at one of its ends, possibly a read error. The chain combines TRBV6-6 with TRBJ1-5, with D perhaps matching TRBD1 (6 bases). The CDR3 is made up of 18 amino acids. Looked up from germline, CDR1 is MNHNY and CDR2 is SVGAGI (reference sequence). Here the CDR3 DNA reads TGTGCCAGCAGGCACACCCCGGGTGGGGACAATAGCAATCAGCCCCATCATTTT. Protein: CASRHTPGGDNSNQPHHF.